These 31 T cell receptor beta chains were sequenced from one sample in a study of identifying expanded T cells in peripheral blood. Assay used: immunoSEQ multiplex PCR; TCRdb lists only in-frame clones, some missing. This sample has tens of thousands of clones, with roughly 85% found just once. Material: blood. These receptors were collected from a person aged 18 to 75 in good health.

This CDR3 is CASSLSRGDLDTQYF. The CDR3 bases are TGTGCCAGCAGCCTCTCCCGGGGGGACCTTGATACGCAGTATTTT. The chain combines TRBV7-3 with TRBJ2-3; TRBD2 matches at 7 bases. The germline CDR1 and CDR2 sequences are SGHTA and FQGTGA. Trimming removed 5 bases from V and 6 bases from J; junction bases left unmatched: 11. The CDR3 is 15 amino acids.

This chain connects TRBV19 to TRBJ2-2; D may be TRBD1 (6 bases). The CDR3 sequence is 12 residues long. V shed 7 bases and J shed 6 bases, with 9 bases lying between them. Germline CDR1 and CDR2: LNHDA and SQIVND (reference sequence). CDR3 DNA: TGTGCCAGTATACAGGGTCCCGGGGAGCTGTTTTTT. This sequence encodes CASIQGPGELFF.

This chain joins TRBV4-3 and TRBJ2-3; D call uncertain. The CDR3 has 14 residues. The germline gives CDR1 LGHNA, CDR2 YSLEER. V lost 2 bases and J 1 base, leaving 7 bases between the germline ends. The CDR3 nucleotides read TGCGCCAGCAGCCAATTTTGGGGCACAGATACGCAGTATTTT. This gives the protein CASSQFWGTDTQYF.

This sequence joins TRBV7-2 and TRBJ2-5; 8 bases are shared with TRBD2. Trimming took 6 bases from V and 1 from J; bases not matched to a gene: 4. Germline assignment: CDR1 SGHTA and CDR2 FQGNSA. The CDR3 has 14 residues. The CDR3 here is CASSRAGAQETQYF. The DNA of the CDR3 is TGTGCCAGCAGTCGAGCGGGGGCCCAAGAGACCCAGTACTTC.

The rearrangement uses TRBV11-2 and TRBJ2-5, with D possibly matching TRBD1 (5 bases). V was cut by 0 bases and J by 6 bases, with 8 bases left in between. This CDR3 is built from 13 residues. Germline V gene sequence: CDR1 SGHAT, CDR2 FQNNGV. This CDR3 is CASSLETVQTQYF. For the CDR3, the DNA is TGTGCCAGCAGCTTAGAGACAGTGCAGACCCAGTACTTC.

This clone has just one count. The gene calls are TRBV11-3 and TRBJ2-2; the match to TRBD2 covers 12 bases. V dropped 0 bases and J dropped 4; count of bases not matched to a gene: 0. The CDR3 sequence is 16 residues long. The germline CDR1 and CDR2 sequences are SGHNT and YENEEA. The CDR3 nucleotides read TGTGCCAGCAGCTTAGAACTAGCGGGGGGCACCGGGGAGCTGTTTTTT. Its protein product is CASSLELAGGTGELFF.

This chain connects TRBV30 to TRBJ1-2; the match to TRBD1 covers 10 bases. V lost 4 bases to trimming and J lost 8 bases; unmatched junction nucleotides: 7. From germline, CDR1 is GTSNPN and CDR2 SVGIG (reference sequence). There are 13 residues in the CDR3. CDR3 nucleotide sequence: TGTGCCTGGAAAGGGACAGGGGACGGCGGCTACACCTTC. As protein: CAWKGTGDGGYTF.

CDR3 loop: CASRPGTVDISPLHF. CDR3 sequence (DNA): TGTGCCAGCAGACCCGGGACAGTGGACATCTCACCCCTCCACTTT. The chain couples TRBV27 to TRBJ1-6; 7 bases are shared with TRBD1. Per the germline V gene, CDR1 is MNHEY and CDR2 is SMNVEV (reference sequence). CDR3 length: 15 residues. After removal of 6 bases from V and 10 bases from J, the junction contained 12 bases not matched to a gene.

The V and J genes are TRBV7-9 and TRBJ2-1, with a possible D match to TRBD2 (6 bases). Trimming removed 3 bases from V and 4 bases from J, with 10 bases in between. This CDR3 is 14 amino acids long. Germline-derived CDR1 and CDR2 are SEHNR and FQNEAQ (reference sequence). CDR3 amino acids: CASSLIGGYNEQFF. CDR3 sequence (DNA): TGTGCCAGCAGCTTGATTGGGGGGTACAATGAGCAGTTCTTC.

J is TRBJ1-1 and V is TRBV7-3, with a tentative D call TRBD1 (5 bases). V was shortened by 1 base and J by 0 bases, with 12 bases between the two germline ends. CDR1 and CDR2 (germline): SGHTA, FQGTGA. The CDR3 loop spans 16 amino acids. CDR3 DNA: TGTGCCAGCAGCTTAAATTCCCGACAGATGAACACTGAAGCTTTCTTT. Protein product: CASSLNSRQMNTEAFF. Supplemented by reference TRBV7-3 and TRBJ1-1, the full variable domain reads GAGVSQTPSNKVTEKGKYVELRCDPISGHTALYWYRQSLGQGPEFLIYFQGTGAADDSGLPNDRFFAVRPEGSVSTLKIQRTERGDSAVYLCASSLNSRQMNTEAFFGQGTRLTVV.

The rearrangement links TRBV23-1 to TRBJ2-1, with 11 bases lining up with TRBD1. TRBV23-1 is designated an ORF whose function remains uncertain. The CDR3 contains 19 residues. Trimming cost V 5 bases and J 6 bases; bases outside gene matches: 18. Here the CDR3 reads CASSRPLLPDRGRTNEQFF. The CDR3, as DNA: TGCGCCAGCAGTAGGCCACTCCTACCGGACAGGGGGCGTACCAATGAGCAGTTCTTC.

The gene calls are TRBV7-2 and TRBJ2-7, with 8 bases identical to TRBD1. J gave up 5 bases and V 5 bases, and 11 bases lay outside the gene matches. Germline V gene lookup returns CDR1 SGHTA and CDR2 FQGNSA. This CDR3 region has 15 residues. The CDR3 region has the DNA TGTGCCAGCAGCGCTCGGACAGGGAACGTCGACGAGCAGTACTTC. This codes for CASSARTGNVDEQYF.

The CDR3 sequence is CASSQDLTTSGGAGHEQFF. In DNA, the CDR3 is TGCGCCAGCAGCCAAGATCTGACGACTAGCGGGGGGGCTGGACATGAGCAGTTCTTC. The chain is built from TRBV4-1 and TRBJ2-1; 14 nucleotides line up with TRBD2. Germline CDR1 MGHRA, CDR2 YSYEKL. This CDR3 has 19 residues. V lost 0 bases, J lost 8 bases, and 12 bases stayed unmatched.

The genes are TRBV20-1 and TRBJ1-1; TRBD1 is a possible D gene (5 bases). Deletions cut 6 bases from V and 5 bases from J, with 10 bases between. The CDR3 covers 11 residues. Germline V lookup: CDR1 DFQATT, CDR2 SNEGSKA (reference sequence). In nucleotides, the CDR3 is TGCAGTGCGACGACAGAGACTGAAGCTTTCTTT. This sequence encodes CSATTETEAFF.

This chain joins TRBV5-1 and TRBJ1-1; D might be TRBD1 (5 bases). CDR1 SGHRS and CDR2 YFSETQ come from the germline V gene. CDR3 length: 14 residues. The V end lost 4 bases, the J end lost 2 bases, and 12 bases lay between the germline ends. The CDR3 region is CASSAGRSNTEAFF. The DNA for the CDR3 is TGCGCCAGCAGCGCGGGACGTTCAAACACTGAAGCTTTCTTT.

This CDR3 reads CASNSVTDTQYF. The CDR3 DNA sequence: TGTGCCAGCAATAGCGTTACAGATACGCAGTATTTT. V is TRBV28 and J is TRBJ2-3; D is possibly TRBD2 (5 bases). CDR1 MDHEN and CDR2 SYDVKM come from the germline V gene. The CDR3 length is 12 residues. Trimming removed 7 bases from V and 3 bases from J, with 8 bases in between.

This chain connects TRBV11-3 to TRBJ1-6; no firm D call. CDR3 length equals 16 residues. Germline V gene sequence: CDR1 SGHNT, CDR2 YENEEA. V gave up 3 bases and J gave up 0 bases, with 9 bases separating them. The CDR3 protein is CASSLAGVSYNSPLHF. CDR3 nucleotide sequence: TGTGCCAGCAGCTTGGCTGGGGTCTCCTATAATTCACCCCTCCACTTT.

This clone showed up just once. The V and J genes are TRBV7-9 and TRBJ2-1; unclear D gene. Germline loops: CDR1 SEHNR, CDR2 FQNEAQ (reference sequence). Trimming took 4 bases from V and 3 from J, leaving 7 bases between them. CDR3 length: 13 amino acids. CDR3 coding DNA: TGTGCCAGCAGCTCGGCCAACTACAATGAGCAGTTCTTC. This codes for CASSSANYNEQFF. The full variable domain, with the rest looked up from reference TRBV7-9 and TRBJ2-1, is DTGVSQNPRHKITKRGQNVTFRCDPISEHNRLYWYRQTLGQGPEFLTYFQNEAQLEKSRLLSDRFSAERPKGSFSTLEIQRTEQGDSAMYLCASSSANYNEQFFGPGTRLTVL.

The chain links TRBV6-5 to TRBJ1-2; D is perhaps TRBD1 (5 bases). CDR1 is MNHEY and CDR2 is SVGAGI in the germline V gene. The V and J ends lost 0 bases and 8 bases respectively, with 16 bases between them. The CDR3 covers 15 residues. CDR3 in DNA: TGTGCCAGCAGTTACTCTACGATTGGGGGGGGAGGCTACACCTTC. Amino acids: CASSYSTIGGGGYTF.

This chain connects TRBV2 to TRBJ1-2, with 8 nucleotides matching TRBD1. CDR3 length: 14 amino acids. CDR1 and CDR2 from the germline V gene are SNHLY and FYNNEI. V was pared by 7 bases and J by 3 bases, with 7 bases of the junction left unmatched. CDR3 nucleotides: TGTGCCAGCAAGGGACAGGTCAATTACTATGGCTACACCTTC. Translation gives CASKGQVNYYGYTF.

The chain combines TRBV5-1 with TRBJ1-5; 7 nucleotides line up with TRBD1. CDR3 size: 15 residues. V shed 2 bases and J 4 bases; nucleotides not matched to a gene: 6. Germline CDR1 SGHRS, CDR2 YFSETQ. CDR3 DNA: TGCGCCAGCAGCTTTGGGGGACAGATTAATCAGCCCCAGCATTTT. This gives the protein CASSFGGQINQPQHF. The full variable domain, completed using reference TRBV5-1 and TRBJ1-5, is KAGVTQTPRYLIKTRGQQVTLSCSPISGHRSVSWYQQTPGQGLQFLFEYFSETQRNKGNFPGRFSGRQFSNSRSEMNVSTLELGDSALYLCASSFGGQINQPQHFGDGTRLSIL.

This chain connects TRBV6-5 to TRBJ1-5, with D hard to call. Trimming left V 0 bases short and J 1 base short, with 7 bases between. This CDR3 spans 15 amino acids. The germline CDR1 and CDR2 sequences are MNHEY and SVGAGI. The CDR3 here is CASSYSWASNQPQHF. DNA of the CDR3: TGTGCCAGCAGTTACTCATGGGCCAGCAATCAGCCCCAGCATTTT.

This clone occurred a few times. The CDR3 coding sequence is TGTGCCAGCAGCGCCGGGACAGCTGGCTACACCTTC. Protein sequence: CASSAGTAGYTF. The chain carries TRBV27 and TRBJ1-2; 7 bases fit TRBD1. The CDR3 is 12 residues long. The germline V gene has CDR1 MNHEY and CDR2 SMNVEV (reference sequence). Unmatched junction bases numbered 5, after V lost 6 bases and J lost 7 bases.

The J gene is TRBJ2-3, the V gene TRBV5-1, with D hard to call. The germline gives CDR1 SGHRS, CDR2 YFSETQ. This CDR3 is 12 amino acids long. Trimming took off 3 bases at V and 2 bases at J, with 4 bases between the two ends. In DNA, the CDR3 is TGCGCCAGCAGCTCGACCACAGATACGCAGTATTTT. Residues: CASSSTTDTQYF.

The chain combines TRBV5-6 with TRBJ1-2, with D perhaps TRBD1 (6 bases). V lost 2 bases to trimming and J lost 2 bases, with 10 bases between them. Germline V CDR1 and CDR2: SGHDT, YYEEEE. The CDR3 is 14 residues long. CDR3 in amino acids: CASSFWDNNYGYTF. The CDR3 DNA is TGTGCCAGCAGCTTCTGGGACAACAACTATGGCTACACCTTC.

The rearrangement joins TRBV11-3 to TRBJ2-7, with D perhaps matching TRBD1 (5 bases). Trimming removed 0 bases at V and 7 bases at J, with 10 bases between. The CDR3 loop spans 13 amino acids. Germline V gene lookup returns CDR1 SGHNT and CDR2 YENEEA. In DNA form, the CDR3 reads TGTGCCAGCAGCTTAGAAACAGCAGGGGAGCAGTACTTC. It codes for CASSLETAGEQYF.

The V gene is TRBV6-6, the J gene TRBJ1-2, with unresolved D. V gave up 3 bases and J gave up 3 bases, with 8 bases separating them. This CDR3 region has 13 residues. Germline CDR1 and CDR2: MNHNY and SVGAGI (reference sequence). CDR3: CASSYNRDYGYTF. The DNA for the CDR3 is TGTGCCAGCAGTTATAACCGGGACTATGGCTACACCTTC.

Turning to this clone: The same CDR3 is also encoded by other DNA sequences in this sample. CDR3 protein: CASSLAADRPTTNEKLFF. The CDR3 bases are TGTGCCAGCAGCTTAGCGGCCGACAGGCCTACAACTAATGAAAAACTGTTTTTT. The chain links TRBV7-8 to TRBJ1-4; D is possibly TRBD1 (6 bases). Deletions cut 0 bases from V and 0 bases from J, with 14 bases between. Germline V gene lookup returns CDR1 SGHVS and CDR2 FQNEAQ. The CDR3 has 18 residues.

The rearrangement links TRBV10-3 to TRBJ2-7, with D tentatively TRBD2 (6 bases). The germline V gene encodes CDR1 ENHRY and CDR2 SYGVKD. Trimming removed 2 bases from V and 0 bases from J, with 11 bases in between. The CDR3 extends over 15 amino acids. The CDR3 region has the DNA TGTGCCATCAGTGAGGCGGGGATCAGCTCCTACGAGCAGTACTTC. It specifies CAISEAGISSYEQYF.

The chain links TRBV10-3 to TRBJ2-7, with a weak D call TRBD1 (6 bases). The CDR3 contains 14 residues. The germline V gene has CDR1 ENHRY and CDR2 SYGVKD. The ends were cut back, 11 bases at V and 0 bases at J, with 17 bases in the middle. The CDR3 coding sequence is TGTGCCTCCTCAATGGACAGTAGCTCCTACGAGCAGTACTTC. Its translation: CASSMDSSSYEQYF.

CDR3 sequence reads: CASSSGQGVSDTQYF. CDR3 in DNA: TGTGCCAGCAGCTCCGGACAGGGTGTCTCGGATACGCAGTATTTT. The chain links TRBV11-2 to TRBJ2-3; 8 bases are a match to TRBD1. The CDR3 runs to 15 residues. J gave up 6 bases and V 4 bases, and 9 bases lay outside the gene matches. CDR1 SGHAT and CDR2 FQNNGV come from the germline V gene.